The rows below give T cell receptor beta chains drawn from one sample of a study of blood T cell repertoires in COVID-19. Generated by immunoSEQ multiplex PCR, the TCRdb table keeps only in-frame clones and is missing some. The table records about 180,000 clones, about 80% of them present only once. The specimen was peripheral blood. The receptors derive from a human donor in a cohort sampled during active COVID-19. The CDR3 runs from the conserved cysteine through the conserved F or W. A D gene is named only where the DNA matches it firmly. Size is stated for part of the rows, as once, few or many counts, or as a class when the clone is expanded.

>TRBJ1-6|TRBV7-2|TRBD1|14|NA
CASSATGVGSPLHF
TGTGCCAGCAGCGCAACAGGGGTCGGCTCACCCCTCCACTTT
>TRBJ1-1|TRBV13|NA|15|NA
CASSPRRGMNTEAFF
TGTGCCAGCAGCCCCCGGAGGGGCATGAACACTGAAGCTTTCTTT
>TRBJ1-1|TRBV7-3|NA|14|NA
CASSSASGGTEAFF
TGTGCCAGCAGTTCGGCCTCGGGAGGCACTGAAGCTTTCTTT
>TRBJ1-6|TRBV28|TRBD1|15|NA
CASSSGTGGYSPLHF
TGTGCCAGCAGTTCCGGGACAGGGGGGTACTCACCCCTCCACTTT
>TRBJ2-4|TRBV15|NA|12|NA
CATSRDGGIQYF
TGTGCCACCAGCAGAGATGGAGGCATTCAGTACTTC
>TRBJ2-1|TRBV12-3/TRBV12-4|TRBD1|13|NA
CASSLGQGVEQFF
TGTGCCAGCAGTTTAGGACAGGGGGTCGAGCAGTTCTTC
>TRBJ2-7|TRBV27|TRBD1|12|NA
CASRRQGYEQYF
TGTGCCAGCAGGCGACAGGGTTACGAGCAGTACTTC
>TRBJ1-2|TRBV29-1|TRBD1|13|NA
CSVATGAAYGYTF
TGCAGCGTCGCGACAGGGGCGGCCTATGGCTACACCTTC
>TRBJ2-3|TRBV2|TRBD1|15|NA
CASSLGAGGLDTQYF
TGTGCCAGCAGCCTAGGGGCAGGGGGCCTAGATACGCAGTATTTT
>TRBJ1-1|TRBV5-8|NA|14|once
CASTQIRGNTEAFF
TGTGCCAGCACCCAAATCAGGGGGAACACTGAAGCTTTCTTT
>TRBJ1-2|TRBV7-2|NA|15|NA
CASSLAGSAERSYTF
TGTGCCAGCAGCTTAGCCGGATCCGCAGAGAGGAGCTACACCTTC
>TRBJ2-6|TRBV11-2|NA|13|NA
CASSLVSGNVLTF
TGTGCCAGCAGCTTAGTCAGCGGCAACGTCCTGACTTTC
>TRBJ2-7|TRBV5-1|NA|14|NA
CASSLGGKLYEQYF
TGCGCCAGCAGCTTGGGGGGCAAGCTCTACGAGCAGTACTTC
>TRBJ1-1|TRBV6-5|NA|11|NA
CASTGDTEAFF
TGTGCCAGCACAGGGGACACTGAAGCTTTCTTT
>TRBJ2-4|TRBV6-6|NA|13|NA
CASISPGGNIQYF
TGTGCCAGCATTTCTCCCGGGGGAAACATTCAGTACTTC
>TRBJ2-3|TRBV7-2|TRBD2|16|NA
CASSFTSGRGVDTQYF
TGTGCCAGCAGCTTTACTAGCGGGAGAGGGGTAGATACGCAGTATTTT
>TRBJ1-1|TRBV6-2/TRBV6-3|NA|14|NA
CASSLPRAQTEAFF
TGTGCCAGCAGTCTCCCCAGGGCCCAGACTGAAGCTTTCTTT
>TRBJ2-6|TRBV6-6|NA|13|NA
CASSPGGANVLTF
TGTGCCAGCAGTCCGGGGGGGGCCAACGTCCTGACTTTC
>TRBJ2-6|TRBV5-1|TRBD1|18|NA
CASSLAAGGFSGANVLTF
TGCGCCAGCAGCTTGGCGGCAGGGGGTTTCTCTGGGGCCAACGTCCTGACTTTC
>TRBJ1-6|TRBV6-2/TRBV6-3|NA|13|NA
CASTPRDTSPLHF
TGTGCCAGCACCCCCCGGGACACCTCACCCCTCCACTTT
>TRBJ1-1|TRBV28|NA|12|NA
CASGISGQTAFF
TGTGCCAGCGGGATCTCGGGACAAACAGCTTTCTTT
>TRBJ2-7|TRBV27|TRBD2|16|NA
CASKSMGGSSSYEQYF
TGTGCCAGCAAATCGATGGGGGGGTCGAGCTCCTACGAGCAGTACTTC